The next 2 T cell receptor beta chains were all read from a single sample in a study of graft-versus-host responses after intestinal transplantation (dated by TCRdb to the early 2020s). To isolate intraepithelial and lamina propria lymphocytes from graft specimens, dithiothreitol, EDTA incubations and collagenase D digestion were used. Library creation used the immunoSEQ multiplex PCR assay. TCRdb provides this immuneACCESS table in a form limited to in-frame rearrangements. Some clones are lacking; in checked studies, under half of them reflect an unresolved V gene, and why the rest are absent is not known. The sample yields 15,000 to 20,000 clones; about 80% were counted once. The ten largest clones capture roughly 3.8% of the sample. The sample was ileum tissue, taken approximately 83 weeks after intestinal transplantation. The receptors come from a human patient who received an intestinal transplant, so some T cells may come from the graft donor.

The CDR3 spells CASSSDRVGGPYEQYF. The CDR3 DNA is TGTGCCAGCTCATCTGACAGGGTAGGGGGGCCCTACGAGCAGTACTTC. This rearrangement joins TRBV18 to TRBJ2-7, with a weak D call TRBD1 (7 bases). CDR3 length equals 16 residues. In germline, CDR1 is KGHSH, CDR2 LQKENI. V was trimmed by 5 bases and J by 2 bases, leaving 19 bases between them.

This chain connects TRBV12-5 to TRBJ2-3; TRBD1 aligns across 8 bases. Germline values: CDR1 LGHNT, CDR2 FRNRAP. The CDR3 covers 12 residues. Losses at the gene ends were 3 bases for V and 14 bases for J; bases not matched to a gene: 7. Here the CDR3 DNA reads TGTGCTAGTGGTTTCGGACAGGGAGTGGTGTATTTT. Translated: CASGFGQGVVYF.